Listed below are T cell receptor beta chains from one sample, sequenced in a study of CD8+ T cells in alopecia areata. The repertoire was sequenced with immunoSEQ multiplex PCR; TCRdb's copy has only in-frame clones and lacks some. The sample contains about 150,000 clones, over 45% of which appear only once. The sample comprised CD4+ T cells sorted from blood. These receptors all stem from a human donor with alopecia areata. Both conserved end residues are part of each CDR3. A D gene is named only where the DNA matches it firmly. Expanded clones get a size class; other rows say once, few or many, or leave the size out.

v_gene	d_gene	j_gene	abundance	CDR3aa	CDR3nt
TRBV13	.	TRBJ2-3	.	CASSTTPIGTARSTQYF	TGTGCCAGCAGCACAACCCCGATTGGGACCGCTAGGAGTACGCAGTATTTT
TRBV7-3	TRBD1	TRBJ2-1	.	CASSPQDRNNEQFF	TGTGCCAGCAGCCCCCAGGACAGGAACAATGAGCAGTTCTTC
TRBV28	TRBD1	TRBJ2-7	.	CATGTARGEQYF	TGTGCCACCGGGACAGCTCGGGGCGAGCAGTACTTC
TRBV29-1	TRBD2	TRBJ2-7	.	CSVALLAGYEQYF	TGCAGCGTTGCCCTACTAGCGGGCTACGAGCAGTACTTC
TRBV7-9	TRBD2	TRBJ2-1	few	CASSSRLAERNEQFF	TGTGCCAGCAGTTCAAGACTAGCGGAGCGGAATGAGCAGTTCTTC
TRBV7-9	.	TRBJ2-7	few	CASSPRTVPYEQYF	TGTGCCAGCAGCCCCCGGACAGTTCCCTACGAGCAGTACTTC
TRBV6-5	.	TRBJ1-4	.	CASSYISSRVREKLFF	TGTGCCAGCAGTTACATCAGTAGTCGCGTCAGAGAAAAACTGTTTTTT
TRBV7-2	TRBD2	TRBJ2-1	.	CASSLSMGLTYNEQFF	TGTGCCAGCAGCTTATCAATGGGACTAACCTACAATGAGCAGTTCTTC
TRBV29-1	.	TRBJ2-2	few	CSVEIPRNTGELFF	TGCAGCGTTGAAATTCCAAGAAACACCGGGGAGCTGTTTTTT
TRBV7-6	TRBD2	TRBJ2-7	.	CASSPGLAGTRVEQYF	TGTGCCAGCAGCCCTGGACTAGCGGGGACCCGCGTCGAGCAGTACTTC
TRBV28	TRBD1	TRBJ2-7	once	CASSEGQGLLTYEQYF	TGTGCCAGCAGCGAGGGACAGGGCCTTCTTACCTACGAGCAGTACTTC
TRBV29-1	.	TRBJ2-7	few	CSARDAYEQYF	TGCAGCGCCCGGGACGCCTACGAGCAGTACTTC
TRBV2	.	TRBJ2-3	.	CASSGRGTDTQYF	TGTGCCAGCTCAGGAAGGGGGACAGATACGCAGTATTTT
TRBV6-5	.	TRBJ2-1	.	CASSSRAGYDEQFF	TGTGCCAGCAGTTCAAGGGCAGGATACGATGAGCAGTTCTTC
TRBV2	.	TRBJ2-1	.	CASSYREGEQFF	TGTGCCAGCAGCTACAGGGAGGGTGAGCAGTTCTTC
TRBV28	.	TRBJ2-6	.	CASNPPSGANVLTF	TGTGCCAGCAATCCCCCCTCTGGGGCCAACGTCCTGACTTTC
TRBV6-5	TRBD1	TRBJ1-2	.	CASRKGTVYGYTF	TGTGCCAGCAGGAAGGGGACAGTCTATGGCTACACCTTC
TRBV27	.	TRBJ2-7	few	CASKQAYEQYF	TGTGCCAGCAAACAGGCCTACGAGCAGTACTTC
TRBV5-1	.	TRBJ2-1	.	CASSPILAPGVNEQFF	TGCGCCAGCAGCCCAATCCTAGCGCCTGGGGTCAATGAGCAGTTCTTC
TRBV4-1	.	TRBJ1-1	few	CASSHEGVTEAFF	TGCGCCAGCAGCCACGAGGGAGTAACTGAAGCTTTCTTT